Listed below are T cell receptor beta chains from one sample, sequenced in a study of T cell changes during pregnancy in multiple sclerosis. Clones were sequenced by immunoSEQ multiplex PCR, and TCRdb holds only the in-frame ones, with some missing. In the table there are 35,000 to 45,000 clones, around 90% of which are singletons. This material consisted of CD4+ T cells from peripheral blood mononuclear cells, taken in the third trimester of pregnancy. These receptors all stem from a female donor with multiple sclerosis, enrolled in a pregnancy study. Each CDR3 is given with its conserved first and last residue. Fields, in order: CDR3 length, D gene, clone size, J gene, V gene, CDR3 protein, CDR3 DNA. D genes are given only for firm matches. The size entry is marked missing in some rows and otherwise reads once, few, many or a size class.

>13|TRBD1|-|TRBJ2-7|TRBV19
CASSPGQNYEQYF
TGTGCCAGTAGTCCGGGACAGAACTACGAGCAGTACTTC
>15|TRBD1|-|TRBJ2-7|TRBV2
CASSALGQGAGEQYF
TGTGCCAGCAGTGCACTGGGACAGGGGGCGGGCGAGCAGTACTTC
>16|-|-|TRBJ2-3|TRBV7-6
CASSLARVSGDDTQYF
TGTGCCAGCAGCTTAGCGCGGGTTAGCGGCGACGATACGCAGTATTTT
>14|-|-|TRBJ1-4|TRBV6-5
CASSYWGPKEKLFF
TGTGCCAGCAGTTACTGGGGCCCTAAAGAAAAACTGTTTTTT
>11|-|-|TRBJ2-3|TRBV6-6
CASKQGYTQYF
TGTGCCAGCAAACAGGGATATACGCAGTATTTT
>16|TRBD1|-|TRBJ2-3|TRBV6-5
CASSYTGRGLGDTQYF
TGTGCCAGCAGTTACACGGGCAGGGGGCTTGGAGATACGCAGTATTTT
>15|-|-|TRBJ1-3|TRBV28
CATGYGGGRRNTIYF
TGTGCCACGGGGTATGGTGGCGGACGTCGAAACACCATATATTTT
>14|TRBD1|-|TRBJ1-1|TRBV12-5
CASLSPGQDAVAFF
TGTGCTAGCTTGTCGCCGGGACAGGACGCTGTAGCTTTCTTT
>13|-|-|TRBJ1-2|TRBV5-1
CASSPRESGGYTF
TGCGCCAGCAGCCCGCGGGAGTCAGGAGGCTACACCTTC
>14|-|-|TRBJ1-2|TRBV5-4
CASSLVQGNYGYTF
TGTGCCAGCAGCTTGGTACAGGGTAACTATGGCTACACCTTC
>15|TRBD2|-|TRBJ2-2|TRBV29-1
CSVEPSGMNTGELFF
TGCAGCGTTGAACCTAGCGGGATGAACACCGGGGAGCTGTTTTTT
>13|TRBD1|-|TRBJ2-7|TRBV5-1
CASSLNRGHEQYF
TGCGCCAGCAGCTTGAACAGGGGGCACGAGCAGTACTTC
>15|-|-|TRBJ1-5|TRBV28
CASSLPPYRDQPQHF
TGTGCCAGCAGTTTACCCCCTTACAGGGATCAGCCCCAGCATTTT
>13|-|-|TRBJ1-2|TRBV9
CASSVGGNYGYTF
TGTGCCAGCAGCGTGGGAGGGAACTATGGCTACACCTTC
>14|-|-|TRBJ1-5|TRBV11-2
CASSPTSGDQPQHF
TGTGCCAGCAGCCCAACCTCAGGGGATCAGCCCCAGCATTTT
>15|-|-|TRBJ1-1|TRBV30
CAWSQGGGLDTEAFF
TGTGCCTGGAGCCAAGGGGGAGGGTTGGACACTGAAGCTTTCTTT
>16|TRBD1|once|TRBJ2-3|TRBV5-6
CASSLAPGQGSDTQYF
TGTGCCAGCAGCTTGGCACCGGGACAGGGGTCAGATACGCAGTATTTT
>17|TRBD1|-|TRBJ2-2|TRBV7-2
CASSLDGDRGNTGELFF
TGTGCCAGCAGCTTAGACGGGGACAGGGGGAACACCGGGGAGCTGTTTTTT
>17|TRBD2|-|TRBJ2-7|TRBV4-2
CASSQDGAAGGSYEQYF
TGTGCCAGCAGCCAAGACGGTGCCGCGGGAGGCTCCTACGAGCAGTACTTC
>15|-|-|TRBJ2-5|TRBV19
CASSSIYSAQETQYF
TGTGCCAGTAGCTCCATTTACTCCGCCCAAGAGACCCAGTACTTC
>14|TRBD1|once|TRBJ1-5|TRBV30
CAWNGGQGKEPQHF
TGTGCCTGGAACGGGGGACAGGGTAAAGAACCCCAGCATTTT
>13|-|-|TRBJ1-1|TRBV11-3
CASSLGSDSGAFF
TGTGCCAGCAGCTTAGGATCGGACTCCGGAGCTTTCTTT
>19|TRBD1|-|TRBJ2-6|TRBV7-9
CASSLAGTGGISGANVLTF
TGTGCCAGCAGCTTAGCGGGGACAGGGGGAATCTCTGGGGCCAACGTCCTGACTTTC
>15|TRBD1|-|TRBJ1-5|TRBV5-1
CASSLEGAPNQPQHF
TGCGCCAGCAGCTTGGAGGGGGCGCCCAATCAGCCCCAGCATTTT
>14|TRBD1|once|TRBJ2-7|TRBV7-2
CASSLGTGSYEQYF
TGTGCCAGCAGCTTAGGGACAGGCAGCTACGAGCAGTACTTC
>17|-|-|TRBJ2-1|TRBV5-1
CASSRSFGRMGYNEQFF
TGCGCCAGCAGCCGATCGTTCGGGAGAATGGGGTACAATGAGCAGTTCTTC
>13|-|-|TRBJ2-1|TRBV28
CASSSATNNEQFF
TGTGCCAGCAGTTCCGCTACGAACAATGAGCAGTTCTTC
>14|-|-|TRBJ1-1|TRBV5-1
CASSLGGSDTEAFF
TGCGCCAGCAGCTTGGGAGGGAGCGACACTGAAGCTTTCTTT
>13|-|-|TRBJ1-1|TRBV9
CASSVLRNTEAFF
TGTGCCAGCAGCGTATTGCGAAACACTGAAGCTTTCTTT
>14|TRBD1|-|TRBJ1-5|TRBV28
CASSSAGQYQPQHF
TGTGCCAGCAGTTCCGCGGGACAGTATCAGCCCCAGCATTTT
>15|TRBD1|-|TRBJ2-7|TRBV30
CAWRAGGTGGFEQYF
TGTGCCTGGAGGGCGGGTGGGACAGGGGGCTTCGAGCAGTACTTC
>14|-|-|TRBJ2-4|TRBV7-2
CASSLDRAKNIQYF
TGTGCCAGCAGTTTAGACAGAGCCAAAAACATTCAGTACTTC
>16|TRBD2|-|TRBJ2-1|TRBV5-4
CASSGGLAGGPVEQFF
TGTGCCAGCAGCGGGGGACTAGCGGGAGGGCCGGTTGAGCAGTTCTTC